The rows below give T cell receptor beta chains drawn from one sample of a study of T cell responses to AZD1222 COVID-19 vaccine. Clones were read by immunoSEQ multiplex PCR, and TCRdb kept only the in-frame ones, dropping some. This sample has about 48,000 clones, with approximately 86% found just once. The specimen was peripheral blood, collected 28 days after the second AZD1222 dose. These receptors all stem from an adult who received the AZD1222 COVID-19 vaccine. The CDR3 runs from the conserved cysteine through the conserved F or W. Each record gives: J gene, CDR3 length, clone size, V gene, D gene, CDR3 DNA, CDR3 protein. D genes are given only for firm matches. Rows give clone size only sometimes, using once, few, many, or a class for an expanded clone.

j_call: TRBJ2-7; cdr3_length: 15; clone_size: NA; v_call: TRBV11-1; d_call: NA; cdr3_nt: TGTGCCAGCAGCAATACTAGGGACTGGCCAAGGGAGCAGTACTTC; cdr3_aa: CASSNTRDWPREQYF
j_call: TRBJ2-3; cdr3_length: 14; clone_size: NA; v_call: TRBV6-5; d_call: NA; cdr3_nt: TGTGCCAGCAAGGGGGGACAGCGCCTCGATACGCAGTATTTT; cdr3_aa: CASKGGQRLDTQYF
j_call: TRBJ2-2; cdr3_length: 21; clone_size: NA; v_call: TRBV28; d_call: TRBD2; cdr3_nt: TGTGCCAGCAGAACACCGTCCGGGACTAGCGGGAGGACATCTCTACCCGGGGAGCTGTTTTTT; cdr3_aa: CASRTPSGTSGRTSLPGELFF
j_call: TRBJ1-2; cdr3_length: 13; clone_size: NA; v_call: TRBV12-3/TRBV12-4; d_call: NA; cdr3_nt: TGTGCCAGCAGCCTCGCTGGGGCGGGTGGCTACACCTTC; cdr3_aa: CASSLAGAGGYTF
j_call: TRBJ2-1; cdr3_length: 15; clone_size: NA; v_call: TRBV9; d_call: NA; cdr3_nt: TGTGCCAGCAGCCCGACTTCCTACTCCTACAATGAGCAGTTCTTC; cdr3_aa: CASSPTSYSYNEQFF
j_call: TRBJ2-4; cdr3_length: 11; clone_size: NA; v_call: TRBV28; d_call: NA; cdr3_nt: TGTGCCAGCAGCCCCGACTTCATTCAGTACTTC; cdr3_aa: CASSPDFIQYF
j_call: TRBJ2-7; cdr3_length: 15; clone_size: NA; v_call: TRBV21-1; d_call: NA; cdr3_nt: TGTGCCAGCAGCAAACAGACGACGGGGGACTACGAGCAGTACTTC; cdr3_aa: CASSKQTTGDYEQYF
j_call: TRBJ2-1; cdr3_length: 16; clone_size: NA; v_call: TRBV24-1; d_call: NA; cdr3_nt: TGTGCCACCAGTGATTTAGGCAGCTTCTCCTACAATGAGCAGTTCTTC; cdr3_aa: CATSDLGSFSYNEQFF
j_call: TRBJ1-3; cdr3_length: 14; clone_size: NA; v_call: TRBV7-9; d_call: NA; cdr3_nt: TGTGCCAGCAGCACCGGGGGGCTCGGAAACACCATATATTTT; cdr3_aa: CASSTGGLGNTIYF
j_call: TRBJ2-3; cdr3_length: 16; clone_size: NA; v_call: TRBV19; d_call: NA; cdr3_nt: TGTGCCAGTAGTATAGCTACTAGCACCAGCACAGATACGCAGTATTTT; cdr3_aa: CASSIATSTSTDTQYF
j_call: TRBJ2-1; cdr3_length: 15; clone_size: NA; v_call: TRBV28; d_call: NA; cdr3_nt: TGTGCCAGCAGTTTTTTCTCCTACTACTACAATGAGCAGTTCTTC; cdr3_aa: CASSFFSYYYNEQFF
j_call: TRBJ2-3; cdr3_length: 18; clone_size: once; v_call: TRBV7-9; d_call: TRBD2; cdr3_nt: TGTGCCAGCAGCCGCGGACTAGCGGGAGCGCGAAACACAGATACGCAGTATTTT; cdr3_aa: CASSRGLAGARNTDTQYF
j_call: TRBJ2-7; cdr3_length: 14; clone_size: NA; v_call: TRBV27; d_call: NA; cdr3_nt: TGTGCCAGCAGTTTATCGCTGGGCGGGTACGAGCAGTACTTC; cdr3_aa: CASSLSLGGYEQYF
j_call: TRBJ2-1; cdr3_length: 13; clone_size: few; v_call: TRBV30; d_call: NA; cdr3_nt: TGTGCCTGGAGAACTACTCTACGGGGTGAGCAGTTCTTC; cdr3_aa: CAWRTTLRGEQFF
j_call: TRBJ2-2; cdr3_length: 17; clone_size: NA; v_call: TRBV5-8; d_call: TRBD2; cdr3_nt: TGTGCCAGCAGCTTGCCCCTAGCGGGAGTTGACACCGGGGAGCTGTTTTTT; cdr3_aa: CASSLPLAGVDTGELFF
j_call: TRBJ2-1; cdr3_length: 15; clone_size: NA; v_call: TRBV11-2; d_call: NA; cdr3_nt: TGTGCCAGCAGCTTAGTCGGTCTAGCGTTAAGCGAGCAGTTCTTC; cdr3_aa: CASSLVGLALSEQFF
j_call: TRBJ2-7; cdr3_length: 15; clone_size: NA; v_call: TRBV7-2; d_call: TRBD2; cdr3_nt: TGTGCCAGCAGCTTAGGCGGGAGGGAAGGAAACGAGCAGTACTTC; cdr3_aa: CASSLGGREGNEQYF
j_call: TRBJ2-2; cdr3_length: 12; clone_size: NA; v_call: TRBV12-3/TRBV12-4; d_call: NA; cdr3_nt: TGTGCCAGCAGTTTTGGTCCCGGGGAGCTGTTTTTT; cdr3_aa: CASSFGPGELFF
j_call: TRBJ2-7; cdr3_length: 12; clone_size: NA; v_call: TRBV6-6; d_call: NA; cdr3_nt: TGTGCCAGCAGGAAAGAAACCTACGAGCAGTACTTC; cdr3_aa: CASRKETYEQYF
j_call: TRBJ2-3; cdr3_length: 15; clone_size: NA; v_call: TRBV11-3; d_call: NA; cdr3_nt: TGTGCCAGCAGCGGGCGTAGACAGGACACAGATACGCAGTATTTT; cdr3_aa: CASSGRRQDTDTQYF
j_call: TRBJ2-7; cdr3_length: 12; clone_size: NA; v_call: TRBV19; d_call: TRBD1; cdr3_nt: TGTGCCAGCCGGACAGGGTTCGACGAGCAGTACTTC; cdr3_aa: CASRTGFDEQYF
j_call: TRBJ2-1; cdr3_length: 17; clone_size: NA; v_call: TRBV15; d_call: NA; cdr3_nt: TGTGCCACCAGCAGAGTAGGGCGGGGCCTGAACGTGGATGAGCAGTTCTTC; cdr3_aa: CATSRVGRGLNVDEQFF
j_call: TRBJ2-1; cdr3_length: 15; clone_size: NA; v_call: TRBV19; d_call: TRBD1; cdr3_nt: TGTGCCAGTACCCCGGGACAGGCGGCATACAATGAGCAGTTCTTC; cdr3_aa: CASTPGQAAYNEQFF
j_call: TRBJ2-1; cdr3_length: 15; clone_size: NA; v_call: TRBV6-2/TRBV6-3; d_call: TRBD2; cdr3_nt: TGTGCCAGCAGCCACGGGTCTAGCGGGATGAATGAGCAGTTCTTC; cdr3_aa: CASSHGSSGMNEQFF
j_call: TRBJ2-2; cdr3_length: 18; clone_size: NA; v_call: TRBV18; d_call: TRBD2; cdr3_nt: TGTGCCAGCTCACCACGGCTAGCGGGGGCTACGAACACCGGGGAGCTGTTTTTT; cdr3_aa: CASSPRLAGATNTGELFF
j_call: TRBJ2-5; cdr3_length: 14; clone_size: NA; v_call: TRBV7-3; d_call: NA; cdr3_nt: TGTGCCAGCAGCTTAACTGCGAACCAAGAGACCCAGTACTTC; cdr3_aa: CASSLTANQETQYF
j_call: TRBJ1-4; cdr3_length: 15; clone_size: NA; v_call: TRBV28; d_call: TRBD1; cdr3_nt: TGTGCCAGCAGGGGCACAGGGGTAACTAATGAAAAACTGTTTTTT; cdr3_aa: CASRGTGVTNEKLFF
j_call: TRBJ2-3; cdr3_length: 14; clone_size: NA; v_call: TRBV5-1; d_call: NA; cdr3_nt: TGCGCCAGCAGCTCGGGCGGAGCCCCAGATACGCAGTATTTT; cdr3_aa: CASSSGGAPDTQYF
j_call: TRBJ1-6; cdr3_length: 14; clone_size: NA; v_call: TRBV5-4; d_call: NA; cdr3_nt: TGTGCCAGCAGCTTACAGGAGGGGAATTCACCCCTCCACTTT; cdr3_aa: CASSLQEGNSPLHF
j_call: TRBJ2-5; cdr3_length: 15; clone_size: NA; v_call: TRBV4-3; d_call: NA; cdr3_nt: TGCGCCAGCAGCCAAGGGGGTTTGTACCAAGAGACCCAGTACTTC; cdr3_aa: CASSQGGLYQETQYF
j_call: TRBJ1-5; cdr3_length: 19; clone_size: once; v_call: TRBV19; d_call: TRBD1; cdr3_nt: TGTGCCAGTAGTCCCGTGGCGGACAGGTATAGCAATTGGGATCAGCCCCAGCATTTT; cdr3_aa: CASSPVADRYSNWDQPQHF
j_call: TRBJ2-7; cdr3_length: 17; clone_size: NA; v_call: TRBV19; d_call: NA; cdr3_nt: TGTGCCAGTAGTATACTAGCGTACGGGGCAGACTCCTACGAGCAGTACTTC; cdr3_aa: CASSILAYGADSYEQYF
j_call: TRBJ1-5; cdr3_length: 16; clone_size: NA; v_call: TRBV5-5; d_call: TRBD1; cdr3_nt: TGTGCCAGCAGCTTGGTTGGACAGGGGGTTAATCAGCCCCAGCATTTT; cdr3_aa: CASSLVGQGVNQPQHF
j_call: TRBJ2-7; cdr3_length: 14; clone_size: NA; v_call: TRBV7-8; d_call: NA; cdr3_nt: TGTGCCAGCAGCTTAGGGGTAGGAAACTACGAGCAGTACTTC; cdr3_aa: CASSLGVGNYEQYF
j_call: TRBJ1-6; cdr3_length: 13; clone_size: NA; v_call: TRBV6-5; d_call: NA; cdr3_nt: TGTGCCAGCAGTTACTCGACGGGTTCACCCCTCCACTTT; cdr3_aa: CASSYSTGSPLHF
j_call: TRBJ1-2; cdr3_length: 14; clone_size: few; v_call: TRBV14; d_call: NA; cdr3_nt: TGTGCCAGCAGCCGCCGAAGTCAGGCGGATGGCTACACCTTC; cdr3_aa: CASSRRSQADGYTF
j_call: TRBJ2-1; cdr3_length: 16; clone_size: NA; v_call: TRBV10-3; d_call: TRBD2; cdr3_nt: TGTGCCATCAGTGAAGGGGCTAGCGGGAGTCTTGATGAGCAGTTCTTC; cdr3_aa: CAISEGASGSLDEQFF